This TCR beta chain was recovered during a study of CD8+CD57+ T cells in acquired aplastic anemia. About the research overall: Sorted CD4+ and CD8+ cells yielded 3 to 3.5 ug of DNA on average.

Patients sequenced had flow cytometry evidence of CD8+CD57+ cell expansion. The CDR3 consists of 15 residues. V shed 4 bases and J 6 bases; nucleotides not matched to a gene: 10. Germline lookup yields CDR1 LNHDA and CDR2 SQIVND (reference sequence). The use of genomic DNA as template underpinned the TCR beta VDJ and CDR3 profiling. MiXCR, run by TCRdb on the reads, gives a single entry per CDR3 protein. The sample has approximately 160,000 distinct CDR3 sequences, less than 60% seen once. Input material: sorted CD4+, CD8+, or CD8+CD57+ T cells (not recorded which) from PBMCs. This TCR was sampled from a human donor with aplastic anemia. The chain couples TRBV19 to TRBJ2-3, with TRBD2 matching over 7 bases. CDR3 amino acids: CASSTTGGLEDTQYF. CDR3 DNA: TGTGCCAGTAGTACAACGGGAGGCCTTGAGGATACGCAGTATTTT.